This is a list of T cell receptor beta chains from one sample in a study of shared clonotypes between healthy human individuals. Sequenced by immunoSEQ multiplex PCR; TCRdb stores in-frame clones only, minus some. Seen here are around 1,900,000 clones, about 94% observed once, and the top ten hold about 1.7%. The source material was naive CD8+ T cells from PBMCs. These receptors originate from a man aged 18-30 years in good health. Some clones in this sample may be carry-over from other donors' samples. The CDR3 runs from the conserved cysteine through the conserved F or W. Fields, in order: V gene, clone size, D gene, J gene, CDR3 DNA, CDR3 protein. D genes are given only for firm matches. Some rows mark clone size as missing; the rest say once, few, many or name a class of expanded clone.

TRBV28,NA,TRBD1,TRBJ2-7,TGTGCCAGCAAACCCTTAAGGGACAGGGCAATCCACGAGCAGTACTTC,CASKPLRDRAIHEQYF
TRBV5-4,once,TRBD2,TRBJ2-1,TGTGCCAGCAGCGGGCGGGAGGGCCGAATAGGAGTCAACAATGAGCAGTTCTTC,CASSGREGRIGVNNEQFF
TRBV29-1,NA,NA,TRBJ2-3,TGCAGCGTGGGGGGGGCAGGAGATACAGATACGCAGTATTTT,CSVGGAGDTDTQYF
TRBV4-2,NA,NA,TRBJ1-2,TGTGCCAGCAGCCAAGGTTCCTACAGGGTTAATGATGGCTACACCTTC,CASSQGSYRVNDGYTF
TRBV11-3,NA,TRBD2,TRBJ2-1,TGTGCCAGCAGCTTAGACCCTGCCGGGAGGAGTGAGCAGTTCTTC,CASSLDPAGRSEQFF
TRBV10-1,NA,NA,TRBJ2-2,TGCGCCAGCAGTAGCGGCCAGGGTGACACCGGGGAGCTGTTTTTT,CASSSGQGDTGELFF
TRBV27,NA,NA,TRBJ2-2,TGTGCCAGCAGTGCCACCGGGAGCGGGGAGCTGTTTTTT,CASSATGSGELFF
TRBV29-1,NA,NA,TRBJ2-1,TGCAGCGTTGACAGACAGACTCACAATGAGCAGTTCTTC,CSVDRQTHNEQFF
TRBV15,NA,NA,TRBJ2-1,TGTGCCACCAGCAGAGATGGAGGTCGGGACCCGCTTATCTTC,CATSRDGGRDPLIF
TRBV7-9,NA,TRBD1,TRBJ2-7,TGTGCCAGCAGCTTACCGACAGGGGAAGGTAGTGAGCAGTACTTC,CASSLPTGEGSEQYF
TRBV29-1,NA,TRBD2,TRBJ2-1,TGCAGCGTACCCGGGACTAGCGGGTTCAGCTCCTACAATGAGCAGTTCTTC,CSVPGTSGFSSYNEQFF
TRBV11-2,NA,NA,TRBJ2-3,TGTGCCAGCAGCTTAAGTCCCCGGGACGGACCCGCAGGTGATACGCAGTATTTT,CASSLSPRDGPAGDTQYF
TRBV4-1,NA,TRBD2,TRBJ2-7,TGCGCCAGCAGCCAAGGTAGGCCTAGCGGCTACGAGCAGTACTTC,CASSQGRPSGYEQYF
TRBV12-2,NA,NA,TRBJ2-2,TGTGCAAGTCGCTTAGTAGCCCCGGTAACCCCAGGCACCGGGGAGCTGTTTTTT,CASRLVAPVTPGTGELFF
TRBV5-1,NA,NA,TRBJ2-3,TGCGCCAGCAGCATGGATCACGGACGGACGCCCACAGATACGCAGTATTTT,CASSMDHGRTPTDTQYF
TRBV4-1,few,NA,TRBJ1-1,TGCGCCAGCAGCCGGGGTACAGGGACTGAAGCTTTCTTT,CASSRGTGTEAFF
TRBV30,once,NA,TRBJ1-4,TGTGCCTGGAGGGCACCGGGAGCCTGGCGTGAAAAACTGTTTTTT,CAWRAPGAWREKLFF
TRBV10-3,NA,NA,TRBJ2-1,TGTGCCATCAGTGAGTCGGTCTCGCTGGATGAGCAGTTCTTC,CAISESVSLDEQFF
TRBV7-2,NA,TRBD2,TRBJ2-7,TGTGCCAGCAGCTCAGCGGGAACATACGAGCAGTACTTC,CASSSAGTYEQYF
TRBV5-6,NA,TRBD1,TRBJ2-4,TGTGCCAGCAGCTTGGTGGGTAACACAGGGGGCCCTGAGGCGAACATTCAGTACTTC,CASSLVGNTGGPEANIQYF
TRBV5-1,NA,TRBD1,TRBJ1-1,TGCGCCAGCAGCTTCGGAGACAGGGCCACTGAAGCTTTCTTT,CASSFGDRATEAFF
TRBV27,NA,NA,TRBJ2-3,TGTGCCAGCAGTTCGGTACTGGTCGGAGGCACAGATACGCAGTATTTT,CASSSVLVGGTDTQYF
TRBV5-6,NA,NA,TRBJ2-5,TGTGCCAGCAGCTTTGTTAGCGGAGAACAAGAGACCCAGTACTTC,CASSFVSGEQETQYF
TRBV2,NA,NA,TRBJ2-4,TGTGCCAGCAGTGGGGCCGTAGCCATCGAAAACATTCAGTACTTC,CASSGAVAIENIQYF
TRBV4-1,NA,TRBD1,TRBJ1-2,TGCGCCAGCAGCCAACGGGGACAGGGGGCCTATGGCTACACCTTC,CASSQRGQGAYGYTF
TRBV7-2,NA,NA,TRBJ2-3,TGTGCCAGCAGCTTAGCATACGGCCTCGAGACGCAGTATTTT,CASSLAYGLETQYF
TRBV5-6,once,TRBD2,TRBJ2-1,TGTGCCAGCAGCTTGGAGCTAGCGGACAATGAGCAGTTCTTC,CASSLELADNEQFF
TRBV5-1,once,TRBD2,TRBJ2-1,TGCGCCAGCAGCTTCGTGACTAGCGCGTACAATGAGCAGTTCTTC,CASSFVTSAYNEQFF
TRBV4-1,NA,NA,TRBJ2-3,TGCGCCAGCAGCCAAGATGGGGGCGGCCTGAGCACAGATACGCAGTATTTT,CASSQDGGGLSTDTQYF
TRBV6-1,NA,NA,TRBJ2-1,TGTGCCAGCAGTGCCAAAACAGGGCTGGGGTCGAACAATGAGCAGTTCTTC,CASSAKTGLGSNNEQFF
TRBV10-3,NA,TRBD2,TRBJ2-2,TGTGCCATCAGTGAACCCGCCCTTGCGGGGGGCAACACCGGGGAGCTGTTTTTT,CAISEPALAGGNTGELFF
TRBV27,NA,NA,TRBJ2-3,TGTGCCAGCAGTTCCTGGCCAGATGGGGCCGCAGATACGCAGTATTTT,CASSSWPDGAADTQYF
TRBV4-3,NA,NA,TRBJ2-1,TGCGCCAGCAGCCAAAACCCGGTGGGGGTCTACAATGAGCAGTTCTTC,CASSQNPVGVYNEQFF
TRBV2,NA,NA,TRBJ2-1,TGTGCCAGCAGTGTGGAAGAAGGCGGTTACAATGAGCAGTTCTTC,CASSVEEGGYNEQFF
TRBV28,NA,NA,TRBJ2-7,TGTGCCAGCAGTAAACGGGTTTCCCCCTACGAGCAGTACTTC,CASSKRVSPYEQYF
TRBV7-8,NA,NA,TRBJ2-7,TGTGCCAGCAGCTTGGGTCGGCAGACCCTCTACGAGCAGTACTTC,CASSLGRQTLYEQYF
TRBV4-1,NA,NA,TRBJ1-4,TGCGCCAGCAGCCATGGGACGACAACTAATGAAAAACTGTTTTTT,CASSHGTTTNEKLFF